One sample yielded the 21 T cell receptor beta chains listed below, sequenced in a study of blood T cell repertoires in COVID-19. Clones were read by immunoSEQ multiplex PCR, and TCRdb kept only the in-frame ones, dropping some. The repertoire includes fewer than 250,000 clones, around 80% of them detected once, and about 20% sits in the top ten. The specimen sequenced was peripheral blood. The source is a human donor in a cohort sampled during active COVID-19.

This chain uses TRBV6-5 with TRBJ2-5, with D unresolved. From germline, CDR1 is MNHEY and CDR2 SVGAGI. Trimming removed 6 bases at V and 4 bases at J, with 18 bases between. CDR3 length: 15 residues. The CDR3 loop is CASSRLMTRRETQYF. The CDR3, as DNA: TGTGCCAGCAGCAGATTAATGACACGGCGAGAGACCCAGTACTTC.

The chain links TRBV19 to TRBJ2-3, with a weak D call TRBD1 (5 bases). This CDR3 contains 16 residues. Trimming stripped 2 bases from V and 1 base from J, with 13 bases between. Germline V gives CDR1 LNHDA, CDR2 SQIVND (reference sequence). The CDR3 here is CASSIPPGRGTDTQYF. CDR3 DNA: TGTGCCAGTAGTATACCCCCCGGCAGGGGCACAGATACGCAGTATTTT.

J is TRBJ2-1 and V is TRBV28; the D gene is possibly TRBD1 (6 bases). Trimming removed 7 bases at V and 4 bases at J, with 17 bases between. Germline loops: CDR1 MDHEN, CDR2 SYDVKM. This CDR3 is 15 amino acids long. The CDR3 sequence: CASNLFRDTYNEQFF. The CDR3, as DNA: TGTGCCAGCAACCTCTTCCGGGACACTTACAATGAGCAGTTCTTC.

The J gene is TRBJ1-1, the V gene TRBV9, with TRBD1 matching 7 bases. J lost 11 bases, V lost 3 bases, and 10 bases had no gene match. Germline CDR1 reads SGDLS; CDR2 reads YYNGEE. The CDR3 is made up of 13 amino acids. The CDR3 DNA is TGTGCCAGCAGCGACAGACAGGGTGGTACTGCTTTCTTT. This sequence encodes CASSDRQGGTAFF.

The J gene is TRBJ2-7, the V gene TRBV6-1, with 9 bases that match TRBD1. The trim removed 3 bases at V and 3 bases at J, leaving 6 bases unmatched. Germline lookup yields CDR1 MNHNS and CDR2 SASEGT. This CDR3 is 15 amino acids long. This chain's CDR3 is CASSDLMDRGYEQYV. The CDR3 coding sequence is TGTGCCAGCAGTGATCTGATGGACAGGGGCTACGAGCAGTACGTC.

The chain is built from TRBV28 and TRBJ2-7, with 10 bases aligning to TRBD2. V gave up 5 bases and J gave up 4 bases; unmatched junction bases: 11. This CDR3 has 16 residues. Per the germline V gene, CDR1 is MDHEN and CDR2 is SYDVKM. CDR3 in amino acids: CASSPPPTSGLYEQYF. DNA of the CDR3: TGTGCCAGCAGTCCTCCCCCGACTAGCGGGTTGTACGAGCAGTACTTC.

The chain uses TRBV6-6 and TRBJ1-6; D perhaps matches TRBD1 (5 bases). Per germline, CDR1 MNHNY and CDR2 SVGAGI (reference sequence). The CDR3 runs 16 residues. The V end was cut by 4 bases, the J end by 7 bases, with 17 bases between. The CDR3: CASSSPSQVDNSPLHF. CDR3 nucleotide sequence: TGTGCCAGCAGTTCTCCCTCACAGGTAGACAATTCACCCCTCCACTTT.

The V and J genes are TRBV28 and TRBJ2-7; perhaps TRBD1 as D (6 bases). The CDR3 runs 14 residues. V was cut by 5 bases and J by 0 bases, with 11 bases left in between. CDR1 and CDR2 from the germline V gene are MDHEN and SYDVKM. The CDR3 region has the DNA TGTGCCAGCAGTCAGGGGAGACCCTCCTACGAGCAGTACTTC. Encoded protein: CASSQGRPSYEQYF.

The chain links TRBV9 to TRBJ2-5, with TRBD1 identical over 11 bases. The CDR3 is made up of 16 amino acids. The germline V gene encodes CDR1 SGDLS and CDR2 YYNGEE. V shed 4 bases, J shed 1 base, and the junction held 6 bases outside the gene matches. The CDR3 sequence: CASSPGTGGPQETQYF. CDR3 DNA sequence: TGTGCCAGCAGCCCCGGGACAGGGGGTCCCCAAGAGACCCAGTACTTC. Supplemented by reference TRBV9 and TRBJ2-5, the full variable domain reads DSGVTQTPKHLITATGQRVTLRCSPRSGDLSVYWYQQSLDQGLQFLIQYYNGEERAKGNILERFSAQQFPDLHSELNLSSLELGDSALYFCASSPGTGGPQETQYFGPGTRLLVL.

The chain combines TRBV5-1 with TRBJ2-4, with 7 bases lining up with TRBD1. CDR1 is SGHRS and CDR2 is YFSETQ in the germline V gene. CDR3 length: 16 amino acids. The ends lost 0 bases at V and 6 bases at J; junction bases unmatched: 9. This CDR3 reads CASSLGGTARVNIQYF. CDR3 DNA sequence: TGCGCCAGCAGCTTGGGGGGGACAGCCCGGGTAAACATTCAGTACTTC. The whole variable domain, filled in from reference TRBV5-1 and TRBJ2-4, reads KAGVTQTPRYLIKTRGQQVTLSCSPISGHRSVSWYQQTPGQGLQFLFEYFSETQRNKGNFPGRFSGRQFSNSRSEMNVSTLELGDSALYLCASSLGGTARVNIQYFGAGTRLSVL.

CDR3 residues: CASSQGQPNTGELFF. The CDR3, as DNA: TGTGCCAGCAGCCAGGGACAGCCGAACACCGGGGAGCTGTTTTTT. The genes are TRBV28 and TRBJ2-2; 7 nucleotides align to TRBD1. This CDR3 is 15 amino acids long. Germline lookup yields CDR1 MDHEN and CDR2 SYDVKM. V gave up 6 bases and J gave up 0 bases; unmatched junction bases: 4.

The chain carries TRBV29-1 and TRBJ1-5, with D maybe TRBD1 (5 bases). The germline CDR1 and CDR2 sequences are SQVTM and ANQGSEA. V lost 6 bases, J lost 0 bases, and 12 bases lay in between. The CDR3 covers 14 residues. The CDR3 nucleotides read TGCAGCGTGGGGGGACGGGATAGCAATCAGCCCCAGCATTTT. It specifies CSVGGRDSNQPQHF.

DNA of the CDR3: TGCGCCAGCAGCTTGGATCTGGGAGGGCCGTTGGGGACCCAGTACTTC. The encoded protein is CASSLDLGGPLGTQYF. The J gene is TRBJ2-5, the V gene TRBV5-1; 7 nucleotides agree with TRBD2. The ends lost 0 bases at V and 7 bases at J; junction bases unmatched: 12. In germline, CDR1 is SGHRS, CDR2 YFSETQ. The CDR3 runs 16 residues.

The chain carries TRBV27 and TRBJ2-7; TRBD1 matches 7 bases. CDR1 is MNHEY, CDR2 SMNVEV, per germline (reference sequence). Trimming at V came to 2 bases and at J to 6 bases, leaving 13 bases not matched to a gene. This CDR3 is 16 amino acids long. The CDR3 DNA is TGTGCCAGCAGTTTACTTACTCCCGGGACAGAGGGCGAGCAGTACTTC. Translated, it gives CASSLLTPGTEGEQYF.

J is TRBJ1-2 and V is TRBV3-1 (or the pseudogene TRBV3-2); perhaps TRBD1 as D (5 bases). This CDR3 comprises 14 residues. V was pared by 0 bases and J by 8 bases, with 13 bases between. Germline CDR1 LGHDT, CDR2 YNNKEL (reference sequence). CDR3 residues: CASSQEADQGGYTF. Written as DNA, the CDR3 is TGTGCCAGCAGCCAAGAGGCTGACCAGGGAGGCTACACCTTC.

The V call is TRBV28, the J call TRBJ2-1; TRBD2 might be the D (6 bases). CDR3 length: 14 residues. Germline V lookup: CDR1 MDHEN, CDR2 SYDVKM. Trimming took 6 bases from V and 5 from J, leaving 14 bases between them. The CDR3, as DNA: TGTGCCAGCAGCCGACTAGAAATGCACAATGAGCAGTTCTTC. Translation: CASSRLEMHNEQFF.

This sequence joins TRBV5-5 and TRBJ1-5; D not resolved. The CDR3 has 15 amino acids. Looked up from germline, CDR1 is SGHKS and CDR2 is YYEKEE (reference sequence). V shed 1 base and J shed 5 bases, with 13 bases lying between them. The CDR3, as DNA: TGTGCCAGCAGCTTGTCAGGTACAACTTATCAGCCCCAGCATTTT. Translated: CASSLSGTTYQPQHF.

V usage is TRBV5-1 and J usage is TRBJ2-2; 13 bases line up with TRBD2. The length of the CDR3 is 17 residues. The V gene end was trimmed by 4 bases and the J gene end by 2 bases; junction bases not matched to a gene: 5. CDR1 and CDR2 from the germline V gene are SGHRS and YFSETQ. The CDR3 reads CASSPWTSGGNTGELFF. CDR3 bases: TGCGCCAGCAGCCCCTGGACTAGCGGGGGAAACACCGGGGAGCTGTTTTTT.

This rearrangement joins TRBV9 to TRBJ2-3; a weak D match, TRBD2 (5 bases). The CDR3 spans 16 residues. Trimming cost V 3 bases and J 10 bases, with 24 bases left between them. CDR1 SGDLS and CDR2 YYNGEE come from the germline V gene. The CDR3 sequence: CASSADPGSGRYSQYF. CDR3 in DNA: TGTGCCAGCAGCGCCGACCCGGGATCCGGTCGGTATTCGCAGTATTTT.

The V call is TRBV6-6, the J call TRBJ2-5; D might be TRBD2 (7 bases). The CDR3 extends over 14 amino acids. Germline values: CDR1 MNHNY, CDR2 SVGAGI (reference sequence). V gave up 6 bases and J gave up 3 bases, with 14 bases separating them. The CDR3 nucleotides read TGTGCCAGCAGGGGGGGGGCAGGGGAAGAGACCCAGTACTTC. It yields the protein CASRGGAGEETQYF.

V usage is TRBV5-1 and J usage is TRBJ1-1; D is ambiguous. Germline V CDR1 and CDR2: SGHRS, YFSETQ. Trimming stripped 2 bases from V and 0 bases from J, with 8 bases between. This CDR3 has 14 amino acids. Written as DNA, the CDR3 is TGCGCCAGCAGCTTCCCAGATTTGAACACTGAAGCTTTCTTT. Protein product: CASSFPDLNTEAFF.